This is a list of T cell receptor beta chains from one sample in a study of a mutant IDH1 vaccine in newly diagnosed glioma. These receptors' targets are unknown. Here immunoSEQ multiplex PCR was the method, and the copy in TCRdb shows in-frame clones only, minus some. The repertoire holds tens of thousands of clones, around 80% seen once, with about 6% in the top ten. Source: PBMCs, taken from a glioma patient whose treatment included an IDH1 peptide vaccine. The source of these receptors is a man between 45 and 60 years old with glioma. CDR3s include the opening cysteine and the closing phenylalanine or tryptophan.

TRBV2	TRBJ1-1	CASSEKGQGARGLLF
TRBV29-1	TRBJ2-1	CSVDQRAYNEQFF
TRBV18	TRBJ1-3	CASSDPGGSGNTIYF
TRBV2	TRBJ2-2	CASLEGQATNTGELFF
TRBV7-2	TRBJ1-5	CASSLDGGQPQHF
TRBV7-8	TRBJ2-7	CASSLAKTIGLEQYF
TRBV10-3	TRBJ2-7	CAISQGESVNEQYF
TRBV19	TRBJ1-3	CAIYSATGNTIYF
TRBV6-1	TRBJ1-1	CASSGTVNTEAFF
TRBV5-7	TRBJ2-5	CASSGRGTKKRDGETQYF
TRBV5-5	TRBJ2-5	CASAGGPTGETQYF
TRBV5-1	TRBJ2-2	CASSGTGGTGELFF
TRBV7-9	TRBJ2-2	CASRLTSGITGELFF
TRBV18	TRBJ1-2	CASSPDQGASYGYTF
TRBV14	TRBJ2-7	CASSQGTSYEQYF
TRBV5-1	TRBJ2-2	CASSLVGLPTGELFF
TRBV6-5	TRBJ2-7	CASSQLGRSHYEQYF
TRBV28	TRBJ1-2	CASGRGNYGYTF
TRBV19	TRBJ2-3	CASSISSSTDTQYF
TRBV5-4	TRBJ1-1	CASSLPDRGPEAFF
TRBV5-6	TRBJ2-1	CASSFPPRLVDEQFF
TRBV27	TRBJ1-1	CASSLHRLNTEAFF
TRBV5-1	TRBJ2-5	CASREQETQYF
TRBV2	TRBJ2-5	CASSDGMDSQTQYF
TRBV6-6	TRBJ2-5	CASSWGGVGQETQYF
TRBV19	TRBJ2-2	CASRLGWGSAGELFF
TRBV9	TRBJ1-1	CASSVVGDTEAFF
TRBV15	TRBJ2-5	CATSRSRRGGQETQYF
TRBV5-6	TRBJ1-2	CASSLGGENNYGYTF
TRBV7-2	TRBJ2-3	CASSPQGATDTQYF
TRBV4-1	TRBJ2-1	CASSQSDRGYNEQFF
TRBV10-3	TRBJ2-5	CAISEGSQETQYF
TRBV7-2	TRBJ2-1	CASSSGFGEQFF
TRBV9	TRBJ2-3	CASSVRGARTDTQYF
TRBV6-1	TRBJ2-3	CASSGETGAVDTQYF
TRBV28	TRBJ2-7	CASSVGVGGSYEQYF
TRBV6-5	TRBJ2-7	CASSPHRGEQYF
TRBV10-3	TRBJ1-4	CATGTGGGEKLFF
TRBV5-4	TRBJ2-5	CASSPTGAGDIETQYF
TRBV6-6	TRBJ1-3	CASSYSDSSGNTIYF
TRBV19	TRBJ1-1	CASSIAEAGPEAFF
TRBV7-9	TRBJ2-5	CASSLDGLAGTQYF
TRBV5-1	TRBJ1-1	CASKGELPGPEAFF
TRBV7-9	TRBJ1-5	CASSLGVGGTDNQPQHF
TRBV2	TRBJ2-2	CASRPPGLPTGELFF
TRBV19	TRBJ1-2	CARVEDTGARGYTF
TRBV2	TRBJ1-2	CASSLQGRSGYTF
TRBV14	TRBJ2-2	CASSQVWATGELFF
TRBV7-8	TRBJ2-7	CASSFLGQGGHEQYF
TRBV30	TRBJ1-3	CAWREANSGNTIYF
TRBV2	TRBJ2-7	CASTRDRDYEQYF
TRBV7-2	TRBJ2-1	CASSLWGTSAANEQFF
TRBV4-1	TRBJ2-7	CASSQGASVSYEQYF
TRBV7-6	TRBJ2-5	CASSLASRLQETQYF
TRBV9	TRBJ1-1	CASSVGGMNTEAFF